This T cell receptor beta chain was observed in a study of beta chain features in type 1 diabetes. Looked up from germline, CDR1 is SGHAT and CDR2 is FQNNGV. Losses at the gene ends were 1 base for V and 2 bases for J; bases not matched to a gene: 3. The CDR3 runs to 17 residues. Study-level points and caveats: TCRB repertoires of naive, central memory and Treg cells appeared more similar among patients than among healthy donors. Moderate but significant shortening of TCRB CDR3s was recorded in all four CD4+ subsets from Type 1 diabetes patients. Diminished insertions and augmented deletions at VDJ junctions characterized type 1 diabetes patients. Whether TCRB rearrangement is influenced by HLA type was left unresolved in this analysis.

Note on this clone: Antigen: not known.

The authors reverse transcribed all of the isolated RNA, so sequencing captured expressed TCRB transcripts. Generated by immunoSEQ multiplex PCR, the TCRdb table keeps only in-frame clones and is missing some. Of over 120,000 clones in the sample, about 8.7% were seen once. The chain recombines TRBV11-2 with TRBJ2-6; 9 bases agree with TRBD1. The receptor comes from a man between 18 and 35 years old in good health. Sequencing was performed on central memory CD4+ T cells from blood. The CDR3 region has the DNA TGTGCCAGCAGCTTAGGGGACAGGGTAACTGGGGCCAACGTCCTGACTTTC. This encodes CASSLGDRVTGANVLTF.